These 20 T cell receptor beta chains came from one sample sequenced in a study of blood T cell repertoires in COVID-19. Clones were sequenced by immunoSEQ multiplex PCR, and TCRdb holds only the in-frame ones, with some missing. Of about 190,000 clones listed, 80% to 90% were seen once; the top ten hold approximately 2.3%. The sequencing sample was made of peripheral blood. Receptors were obtained from a man in his 70s with active or convalescent COVID-19.

V usage is TRBV6-5 and J usage is TRBJ1-5; possibly TRBD1 for D (6 bases). CDR3 size: 13 residues. The V end was cut by 0 bases, the J end by 6 bases, with 6 bases between. CDR1 is MNHEY, CDR2 SVGAGI, per germline. The CDR3 sequence: CASSYSTGQPQHF. The CDR3, as DNA: TGTGCCAGCAGTTACTCGACAGGTCAGCCCCAGCATTTT.

The rearrangement uses TRBV9 and TRBJ1-2; D perhaps matches TRBD1 (6 bases). V was trimmed by 4 bases and J by 8 bases, leaving 15 bases between them. Germline values: CDR1 SGDLS, CDR2 YYNGEE. The CDR3 is made up of 13 amino acids. Written as DNA, the CDR3 is TGTGCCAGCAGCTCGATCAGGGACAAGGGCTACACCTTC. Residues: CASSSIRDKGYTF.

The genes are TRBV29-1 and TRBJ2-1, with TRBD1 matching 8 bases. V trimming: 6 bases; J trimming: 13 bases; junction bases outside the gene matches: 11. The CDR3 extends over 12 amino acids. The germline CDR1 and CDR2 sequences are SQVTM and ANQGSEA. Here the CDR3 DNA reads TGCAGCGTGTCTCCGGGACAGGCGAGACAGTTCTTC. It is translated as CSVSPGQARQFF.

The gene calls are TRBV11-2 and TRBJ2-2, with TRBD1 matching 9 bases. The V gene end was trimmed by 5 bases and the J gene end by 4 bases; junction bases not matched to a gene: 14. Germline values: CDR1 SGHAT, CDR2 FQNNGV. This CDR3 has 18 amino acids. CDR3: CASSPRSTGGSSTGELFF. CDR3 in DNA: TGTGCCAGCAGCCCTCGGAGCACAGGGGGCTCGAGCACCGGGGAGCTGTTTTTT.

The V call is TRBV7-9, the J call TRBJ2-1, with D unclear. The length of the CDR3 is 14 residues. Germline V gives CDR1 SEHNR, CDR2 FQNEAQ (reference sequence). The ends were cut back, 1 base at V and 6 bases at J, with 10 bases in the middle. The CDR3 coding sequence is TGTGCCAGCAGCTTAGAACCAGGCCTCAATGAGCAGTTCTTC. Encoded protein: CASSLEPGLNEQFF.

J is TRBJ2-7 and V is TRBV29-1, with D possibly being TRBD1 (5 bases). The CDR3 totals 12 residues. V was pared by 5 bases and J by 0 bases, with 8 bases between. Germline lookup yields CDR1 SQVTM and CDR2 ANQGSEA. The CDR3 loop is CSVRRGSYEQYF. The CDR3 DNA reads as TGCAGCGTTCGTAGGGGCTCCTACGAGCAGTACTTC.

This rearrangement joins TRBV15 to TRBJ2-2, with D unresolved. The germline V and J ends were trimmed by 0 bases and 4 bases, with 6 bases remaining between them. Germline assignment: CDR1 LNHNV and CDR2 YYDKDF (reference sequence). The CDR3 runs to 14 residues. This CDR3 reads CATSRDFLTGELFF. CDR3 DNA: TGTGCCACCAGCAGAGATTTCCTCACCGGGGAGCTGTTTTTT.

This clone was counted a single time. The J gene is TRBJ2-1, the V gene TRBV18; 14 positions agree with TRBD2. The CDR3 totals 15 residues. CDR1 and CDR2 from the germline V gene are KGHSH and LQKENI. V was clipped by 6 bases and J by 10 bases; unmatched bases: 8. CDR3 region: CASSPGLAGGLEQFF. CDR3 DNA: TGTGCCAGCTCTCCCGGACTAGCGGGGGGTTTGGAGCAGTTCTTC.

The chain links TRBV7-2 to TRBJ2-7; a weak D match, TRBD2 (5 bases). The CDR3 consists of 13 residues. Deletions cut 4 bases from V and 6 bases from J, with 13 bases between. The germline V gene encodes CDR1 SGHTA and CDR2 FQGNSA. The CDR3 DNA reads TGTGCCAGCAGCTCGACCGGACTGGGCGAGCAGTACTTC. This codes for CASSSTGLGEQYF.

The chain couples TRBV29-1 to TRBJ2-7; the D gene is possibly TRBD2 (7 bases). Per the germline V gene, CDR1 is SQVTM and CDR2 is ANQGSEA. The CDR3 runs 12 residues. V lost 2 bases to trimming and J lost 4 bases, with 9 bases between them. CDR3 DNA: TGCAGCGTTGAAAGGGGGGGATACGAGCAGTACTTC. Translated, it gives CSVERGGYEQYF.

In this sample, this clone turned up once. The chain carries TRBV19 and TRBJ2-7; 8 bases fit TRBD1. The V segment lost 5 bases and the J segment 4 bases; nucleotides outside the gene matches: 10. Germline V CDR1 and CDR2: LNHDA, SQIVND (reference sequence). CDR3 size: 15 residues. CDR3 sequence: CASSAQTGVRYEQYF. In DNA, the CDR3 is TGTGCCAGTAGTGCCCAGACAGGGGTAAGGTACGAGCAGTACTTC.

The gene calls are TRBV28 and TRBJ1-5; tentatively, D is TRBD1 (5 bases). V shed 3 bases and J shed 0 bases, with 9 bases lying between them. This CDR3 has 15 amino acids. CDR1 is MDHEN and CDR2 is SYDVKM in the germline V gene. CDR3 in amino acids: CASSLGLGSNQPQHF. CDR3 in DNA: TGTGCCAGCAGTTTGGGGCTGGGTAGCAATCAGCCCCAGCATTTT.

The chain links TRBV9 to TRBJ1-1; 7 nucleotides match TRBD1. The junction had 8 bases not matched to a gene; V was cut back by 3 bases and J by 0 bases. CDR1 is SGDLS and CDR2 is YYNGEE in the germline V gene. The CDR3 length is 16 residues. CDR3 residues: CASSEGDSSMNTEAFF. The CDR3 bases are TGTGCCAGCAGCGAAGGGGACAGCTCTATGAACACTGAAGCTTTCTTT.

This clone was found once. J is TRBJ2-1 and V is TRBV2, with TRBD2 matching over 8 bases. This CDR3 has 14 residues. Germline V gives CDR1 SNHLY, CDR2 FYNNEI. Trimming at V came to 7 bases and at J to 6 bases, leaving 8 bases not matched to a gene. The CDR3 DNA is TGTGCCAGCAACAGCGGGGGCCTCACCAATGAGCAGTTCTTC. This gives the protein CASNSGGLTNEQFF.

This chain uses TRBV10-1 with TRBJ2-2; TRBD2 aligns across 10 bases. The CDR3 is made up of 14 amino acids. Germline V gene lookup returns CDR1 WNHNN and CDR2 SYGVQD (reference sequence). V lost 6 bases, J lost 4 bases, and 2 bases stayed unmatched. In DNA form, the CDR3 reads TGCGCCAGCAGAGCTAGCGGGGGCACCGGGGAGCTGTTTTTT. It is translated as CASRASGGTGELFF.

In its sample, this clone was seen a few times. The rearrangement uses TRBV3-1 (or the pseudogene TRBV3-2) and TRBJ1-4; D is perhaps TRBD1 (6 bases). Trimming removed 4 bases from V and 5 bases from J, with 14 bases in between. The CDR3 length is 15 residues. Germline lookup yields CDR1 LGHDT and CDR2 YNNKEL (reference sequence). The CDR3, as DNA: TGTGCCAGCAGCCTGATGGGGGCCTTCAATGAAAAACTGTTTTTT. Protein: CASSLMGAFNEKLFF.

The rearrangement uses TRBV30 and TRBJ2-2, with a weak D call TRBD1 (6 bases). Germline V gene data show CDR1 as GTSNPN and CDR2 as SVGIG (reference sequence). V lost 5 bases, J lost 8 bases, and 18 bases lay in between. This CDR3 is 14 amino acids long. CDR3 protein: CAWAPSFQGGELFF. DNA of the CDR3: TGTGCCTGGGCTCCCAGCTTTCAGGGGGGGGAGCTGTTTTTT. Variable domain in full (rest from reference TRBV30 and TRBJ2-2): SQTIHQWPATLVQPVGSPLSLECTVEGTSNPNLYWYRQAAGRGLQLLFYSVGIGQISSEVPQNLSASRPQDRQFILSSKKLLLSDSGFYLCAWAPSFQGGELFFGEGSRLTVL.

This clone was recorded only once. CDR3 sequence reads: CAWTGGGEKLFF. The CDR3 DNA reads as TGTGCCTGGACAGGGGGTGGTGAAAAACTGTTTTTT. The V gene is TRBV30, the J gene TRBJ1-4, with 7 positions matching TRBD1. Germline values: CDR1 GTSNPN, CDR2 SVGIG (reference sequence). V was pared by 4 bases and J by 7 bases, with 3 bases of the junction left unmatched. The CDR3 consists of 12 residues. Based on the CDR3 plus reference TRBV30 and TRBJ1-4, the full variable domain is SQTIHQWPATLVQPVGSPLSLECTVEGTSNPNLYWYRQAAGRGLQLLFYSVGIGQISSEVPQNLSASRPQDRQFILSSKKLLLSDSGFYLCAWTGGGEKLFFGSGTQLSVL.

The rearrangement links TRBV18 to TRBJ1-6, with TRBD1 as a possible D gene (6 bases). Germline assignment: CDR1 KGHSH and CDR2 LQKENI. The CDR3 is 17 amino acids. V lost 2 bases, J lost 0 bases, and 11 bases lay in between. The DNA for the CDR3 is TGTGCCAGCTCACCAATGGGGGCCAGCTCCTATAATTCACCCCTCCACTTT. Amino acids: CASSPMGASSYNSPLHF.

This chain links TRBV6-1 with TRBJ2-3, with D maybe TRBD2 (5 bases). V lost 2 bases and J lost 0, with 9 bases in between. The CDR3 totals 15 residues. Germline values: CDR1 MNHNS, CDR2 SASEGT. CDR3 in amino acids: CASSESGSSTDTQYF. Written as DNA, the CDR3 is TGTGCCAGCAGTGAATCGGGATCGAGCACAGATACGCAGTATTTT.